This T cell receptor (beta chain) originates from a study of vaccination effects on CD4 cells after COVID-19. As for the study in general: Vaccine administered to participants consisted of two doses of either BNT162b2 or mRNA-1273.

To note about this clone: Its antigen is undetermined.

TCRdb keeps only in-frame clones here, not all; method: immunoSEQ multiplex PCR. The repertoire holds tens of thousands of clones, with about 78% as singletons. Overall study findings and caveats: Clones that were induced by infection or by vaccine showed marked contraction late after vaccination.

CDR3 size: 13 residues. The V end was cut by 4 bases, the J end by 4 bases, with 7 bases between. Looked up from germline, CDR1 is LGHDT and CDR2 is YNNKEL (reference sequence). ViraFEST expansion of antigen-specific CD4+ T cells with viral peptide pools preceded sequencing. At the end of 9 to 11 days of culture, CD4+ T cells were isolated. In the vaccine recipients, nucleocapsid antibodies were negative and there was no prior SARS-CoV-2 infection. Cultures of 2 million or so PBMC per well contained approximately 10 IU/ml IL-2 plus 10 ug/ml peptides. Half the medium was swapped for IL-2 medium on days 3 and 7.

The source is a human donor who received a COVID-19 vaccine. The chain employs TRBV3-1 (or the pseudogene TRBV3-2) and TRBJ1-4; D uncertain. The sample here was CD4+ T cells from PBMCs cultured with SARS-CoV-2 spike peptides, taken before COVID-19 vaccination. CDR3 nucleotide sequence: TGTGCCAGCAGCCTACAGATTAATGAAAAACTGTTTTTT. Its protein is CASSLQINEKLFF.